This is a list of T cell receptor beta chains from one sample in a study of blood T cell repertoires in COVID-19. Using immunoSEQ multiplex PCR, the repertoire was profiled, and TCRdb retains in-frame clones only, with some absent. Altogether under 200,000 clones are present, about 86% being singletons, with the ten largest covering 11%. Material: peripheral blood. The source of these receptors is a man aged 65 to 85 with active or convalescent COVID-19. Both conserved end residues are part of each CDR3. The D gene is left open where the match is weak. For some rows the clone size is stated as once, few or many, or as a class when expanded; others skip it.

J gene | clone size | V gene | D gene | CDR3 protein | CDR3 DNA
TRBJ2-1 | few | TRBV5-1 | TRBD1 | CASSLAPGGPYNEQFF | TGCGCCAGCAGCTTGGCTCCAGGGGGCCCTTACAATGAGCAGTTCTTC
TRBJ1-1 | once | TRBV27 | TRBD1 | CASSLRDRNTEAFF | TGTGCCAGCAGTCTCCGGGACAGGAACACTGAAGCTTTCTTT
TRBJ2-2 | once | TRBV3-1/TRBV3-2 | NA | CASREVGELFF | TGTGCCAGCAGGGAGGTCGGGGAGCTGTTTTTT
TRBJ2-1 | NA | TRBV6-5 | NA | CASRKDSSYNEQFF | TGTGCCAGCAGGAAGGACAGCTCCTACAATGAGCAGTTCTTC
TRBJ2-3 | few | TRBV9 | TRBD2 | CASSTGGGENTDTQYF | TGTGCCAGCAGCACAGGTGGGGGGGAGAACACAGATACGCAGTATTTT
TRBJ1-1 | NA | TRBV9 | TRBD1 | CASGRGAGGLNTEAFF | TGTGCCAGCGGACGGGGGGCAGGGGGCCTAAACACTGAAGCTTTCTTT
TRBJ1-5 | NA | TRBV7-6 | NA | CASSPLRGGGQPQHF | TGTGCCAGCAGCCCTCTACGGGGGGGAGGTCAGCCCCAGCATTTT
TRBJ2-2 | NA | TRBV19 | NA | CATAKGESNTGELFF | TGTGCCACCGCAAAAGGGGAATCGAACACCGGGGAGCTGTTTTTT
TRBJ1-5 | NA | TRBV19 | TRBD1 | CASSMETGGTTGDNQPQHF | TGTGCCAGTAGTATGGAGACAGGGGGCACCACAGGAGACAATCAGCCCCAGCATTTT
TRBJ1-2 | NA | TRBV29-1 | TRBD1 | CSVGTGFGVGYTF | TGCAGCGTAGGGACAGGGTTTGGAGTTGGCTACACCTTC
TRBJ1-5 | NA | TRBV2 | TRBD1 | CASSYDRALQPQHF | TGTGCCAGCAGTTATGACAGGGCATTACAGCCCCAGCATTTT
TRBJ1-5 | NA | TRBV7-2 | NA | CASSLGGGAGGPQHF | TGTGCCAGCAGCTTAGGGGGAGGGGCCGGGGGGCCCCAGCATTTT